This T cell receptor beta chain is drawn from a study of identical twins. Findings of the study overall: Low generation probability was overrepresented in out-of-frame alpha sequences shared by twins.

Regarding this clonotype: Its cognate antigen is unknown.

Healthy Caucasians supplied all donations. The V gene's germline CDR1 is MDHEN and CDR2 SYDVKM. CDR3 length equals 15 residues. Unmatched junction bases numbered 5, after V lost 7 bases and J lost 1 base. Template switching introduced a universal primer site, and the cDNA bore unique molecular identifiers. TCRdb passed the 5' RACE reads through MiXCR, listing each CDR3 protein once. The table lists some 590,000 distinct CDR3 sequences, just under 10% of them singletons. Another study also made use of these data, one on yellow fever vaccine responses in identical twins.

J is TRBJ2-1 and V is TRBV28, with 9 positions matching TRBD2. The material sequenced was PBMCs. The origin of this receptor is a woman in her late teens or twenties in good health. CDR3 sequence (DNA): TGTGCCAGCACGGAGACTAGCGGTTCCTACAATGAGCAGTTCTTC. This translates into CASTETSGSYNEQFF.